Listed below are T cell receptor beta chains from one sample, sequenced in a study of T-cell reconstitution after alpha-beta-depleted transplantation in children. TCRdb called the PCR reads again in MiXCR, with one record for every CDR3 protein. Of almost 250,000 distinct CDR3 sequences in the sample, 20% to 30% were seen once. The material sequenced was PBMCs, taken before TCRalphabeta/CD19-depleted stem cell transplant. These receptors all come from a girl aged 2-9 years with Fanconi anemia, due to receive a stem cell transplant. Both conserved end residues are part of each CDR3. The order of the fields is CDR3 protein, CDR3 DNA, clone size, J gene, V gene, D gene. A D gene is named only where the DNA matches it firmly. Size tells how often a clone was seen (once, few, many) or the class of an expanded clone, and some rows leave it out.

CASSPTGSTSYTEAFF	TGTGCCAGCTCACCGACAGGTTCTACTTCGTACACTGAAGCTTTCTTT	once	TRBJ1-1	TRBV18	-
CASSLGLGDNEQFF	TGCGCCAGCAGCTTGGGCCTTGGGGACAATGAGCAGTTCTTC	-	TRBJ2-1	TRBV5-1	-
CASSESTQLAGGGPGNEQFF	TGCGCCAGCAGTGAGTCTACCCAACTAGCGGGGGGGGGTCCTGGCAATGAGCAGTTCTTC	few	TRBJ2-1	TRBV10-2	TRBD2
CASSQTSGGTNTDTQYF	TGTGCCAGCAGCCAAACTAGCGGGGGGACCAACACAGATACGCAGTATTTT	-	TRBJ2-3	TRBV4-2	TRBD2
CSQGGPGHNEQFF	TGCAGCCAAGGGGGCCCTGGCCACAATGAGCAGTTCTTC	-	TRBJ2-1	TRBV29-1	TRBD1
CASSRTATEAFF	TGTGCCAGCAGCAGGACAGCCACTGAAGCTTTCTTT	-	TRBJ1-1	TRBV2	-
CASSSGTATYEQYF	TGTGCCAGCAGCTCAGGGACAGCGACCTACGAGCAGTACTTC	-	TRBJ2-7	TRBV7-6	TRBD1
CASSRQNQPQHF	TGTGCCAGCAGCCGCCAGAATCAGCCCCAGCATTTT	-	TRBJ1-5	TRBV12-3/TRBV12-4	-
CSVEALDSMNTEAFF	TGCAGCGTTGAGGCGCTGGACAGCATGAACACTGAAGCTTTCTTT	-	TRBJ1-1	TRBV29-1	-
CASSVEGGTNTGELFF	TGTGCCAGCAGCGTAGAGGGCGGCACGAACACCGGGGAGCTGTTTTTT	few	TRBJ2-2	TRBV9	-
CSARVRGNTGELFF	TGCAGTGCTAGAGTCAGGGGGAACACCGGGGAGCTGTTTTTT	-	TRBJ2-2	TRBV20-1	-
CSARPRLAGIYFDEQFF	TGCAGTGCTAGACCTAGACTAGCGGGAATATATTTCGATGAGCAGTTCTTC	few	TRBJ2-1	TRBV20-1	TRBD2
CASSYSPGTDTQYF	TGTGCCAGCAGTTACTCTCCCGGCACAGATACGCAGTATTTT	-	TRBJ2-3	TRBV6-5	-
CSAIGTGETTDTQYF	TGCAGTGCGATCGGGACTGGCGAGACCACAGATACGCAGTATTTT	many	TRBJ2-3	TRBV20-1	-
CASSLAGTDYGYTF	TGTGCCAGCAGCTTAGCGGGGACAGACTATGGCTACACCTTC	-	TRBJ1-2	TRBV7-9	TRBD1
CSVEGRGLNEQFF	TGCAGCGTTGAAGGCAGGGGTCTTAATGAGCAGTTCTTC	many	TRBJ2-1	TRBV29-1	-
CASSHMDTAFYGYTF	TGCGCCAGCAGCCACATGGACACTGCCTTCTATGGCTACACCTTC	-	TRBJ1-2	TRBV4-1	-
CASSLGWKRSTDTQYF	TGTGCCAGCAGTTTGGGCTGGAAGCGGAGCACAGATACGCAGTATTTT	-	TRBJ2-3	TRBV6-2/TRBV6-3	-
CSASRDAIYEQYF	TGCAGTGCTAGCCGGGACGCGATCTACGAGCAGTACTTC	-	TRBJ2-7	TRBV20-1	-
CAMGPAPRGPSTDTQYF	TGTGCCATGGGCCCCGCCCCCAGGGGACCTAGCACAGATACGCAGTATTTT	few	TRBJ2-3	TRBV4-2	-
CASSLAGGGREETQYF	TGTGCCAGCAGCTTAGCGGGAGGCGGGAGAGAAGAGACCCAGTACTTC	many	TRBJ2-5	TRBV7-2	TRBD2
CASSLQAYGYTF	TGTGCCAGCAGTTTACAGGCCTATGGCTACACCTTC	few	TRBJ1-2	TRBV12-3/TRBV12-4	-
CSVHSERFDTEAFF	TGCAGCGTGCACTCCGAGCGGTTCGACACTGAAGCTTTCTTT	many	TRBJ1-1	TRBV29-1	-
CASSLGPVGDTQYF	TGCGCCAGCAGCTTGGGGCCCGTGGGGGATACGCAGTATTTT	-	TRBJ2-3	TRBV5-1	-
CSARDTGASTDTQYF	TGCAGTGCTAGAGATACCGGGGCGAGCACAGATACGCAGTATTTT	few	TRBJ2-3	TRBV20-1	-
CAISDGRYEQFF	TGTGCCATCAGTGACGGCAGATATGAGCAGTTCTTC	many	TRBJ2-1	TRBV10-3	-
CASIKGLETQYF	TGTGCCAGCATTAAAGGATTGGAGACCCAGTACTTC	-	TRBJ2-5	TRBV2	-
CATGTGGYEQYF	TGTGCCACTGGGACAGGGGGTTACGAGCAGTACTTC	many	TRBJ2-7	TRBV24-1	TRBD1
CSVDGEQFF	TGCAGCGTTGACGGTGAGCAGTTCTTC	many	TRBJ2-1	TRBV29-1	-
CASSPLGAGGRYNEQFF	TGTGCCAGCAGTCCCCTTGGGGCGGGGGGCCGTTACAATGAGCAGTTCTTC	many	TRBJ2-1	TRBV2	TRBD2
CASSRRAVGETQYF	TGTGCCAGCAGCCGCAGGGCGGTCGGGGAGACCCAGTACTTC	few	TRBJ2-5	TRBV7-8	-
CASSLRPGLETQYF	TGTGCCAGCAGCTTACGTCCAGGGTTGGAGACCCAGTACTTC	-	TRBJ2-5	TRBV7-7	-
CAISGNLAESTDTQYF	TGTGCCATCAGTGGCAATCTAGCGGAGAGCACAGATACGCAGTATTTT	many	TRBJ2-3	TRBV10-3	TRBD2
CASTRTSGGQETQYF	TGTGCCAGCACCCGGACTAGCGGGGGTCAAGAGACCCAGTACTTC	many	TRBJ2-5	TRBV12-3/TRBV12-4	TRBD2
CAINDGTYNEQFF	TGTGCCATCAATGACGGTACCTACAATGAGCAGTTCTTC	few	TRBJ2-1	TRBV10-3	-
CASSYRRRGLAGGIYNEQFF	TGTGCCAGCAGCTACCGACGACGGGGACTAGCGGGGGGAATATACAATGAGCAGTTCTTC	few	TRBJ2-1	TRBV7-2	TRBD2
CATSDSGDKWPYNEQFF	TGTGCCACCAGTGATTCTGGCGATAAGTGGCCTTACAATGAGCAGTTCTTC	few	TRBJ2-1	TRBV24-1	-
CASSSGQSEAFF	TGCGCCAGCAGCTCTGGACAGTCTGAAGCTTTCTTT	few	TRBJ1-1	TRBV5-1	-
CSVEEPLRSYNEQFF	TGCAGCGTTGAAGAGCCTCTGCGGTCCTACAATGAGCAGTTCTTC	-	TRBJ2-1	TRBV29-1	-
CSVVGTGGEQYF	TGCAGCGTTGTCGGGACAGGGGGCGAGCAGTACTTC	many	TRBJ2-7	TRBV29-1	TRBD1
CASRDRQTQYF	TGTGCCAGCAGGGACAGACAGACCCAGTACTTC	many	TRBJ2-5	TRBV12-3/TRBV12-4	-
CASTLSPTAQWRREQYF	TGTGCCAGCACTTTATCACCAACGGCCCAGTGGCGGAGGGAGCAGTACTTC	few	TRBJ2-7	TRBV7-2	-
CSARRQGYNSPLHF	TGCAGTGCTAGAAGACAGGGCTATAATTCACCCCTCCACTTT	many	TRBJ1-6	TRBV20-1	TRBD1
CSASWISGHTIYF	TGCAGTGCAAGCTGGATATCTGGACACACCATATATTTT	-	TRBJ1-3	TRBV20-1	-
CASSLEGAGPQYF	TGTGCCAGCAGCTTGGAAGGGGCGGGGCCGCAGTATTTT	many	TRBJ2-3	TRBV5-5	-
CASSLETGAIALETPYNTIYF	TGTGCCAGCAGCTTAGAGACAGGGGCAATCGCTCTGGAAACACCATATAACACCATATATTTT	-	TRBJ1-3	TRBV11-2	TRBD1
CAIRSSYEQYF	TGTGCCATCAGATCTAGCTACGAGCAGTACTTC	many	TRBJ2-7	TRBV10-3	-
CATSDPSGSGVYEQYF	TGTGCCACCAGTGACCCGAGCGGGAGTGGGGTCTACGAGCAGTACTTC	many	TRBJ2-7	TRBV24-1	TRBD2
CASSQDLEGLYNEQFF	TGTGCCAGCAGCCAAGATTTGGAGGGACTATACAATGAGCAGTTCTTC	many	TRBJ2-1	TRBV4-2	TRBD2
CASSQVVPGPQHF	TGTGCCAGCAGCCAAGTTGTCCCGGGGCCCCAGCATTTT	once	TRBJ1-5	TRBV4-2	-
CASSITNRRKQFF	TGTGCCAGTAGTATAACGAATCGACGTAAGCAGTTCTTC	-	TRBJ2-1	TRBV19	-
CSVGPGQQYNEQFF	TGCAGCGTCGGTCCAGGACAGCAATACAATGAGCAGTTCTTC	many	TRBJ2-1	TRBV29-1	-